The T cell receptor beta chain described here comes from a study of T-cell reconstitution after alpha-beta-depleted transplantation in children. Broader study findings: From newly produced T cells came most of the T-cell counts and diversity one year after transplant. The origin of alpha-beta T cells about two months after transplant was reportedly several hundred expanded graft clones.

Preparation of the TCRbeta library involved a method that used unique molecular identifiers. TCRdb re-analysed the PCR reads in MiXCR, keeping a single row per CDR3 protein. Of a few hundred thousand distinct CDR3 sequences listed, 25% to 30% are singletons. Trimming pared 4 bases from V and 6 bases from J, leaving 13 bases between. CDR1 is SSHAT and CDR2 is FNYEAQ in the germline V gene (reference sequence). This CDR3 contains 14 residues. This clonotype has only a few counts. Its target is unknown. V usage is TRBV7-7 and J usage is TRBJ2-1, with D hard to call. This sample comprised PBMCs, obtained before TCRalphabeta/CD19-depleted stem cell transplant. The receptor was isolated from a boy under three years old with Wiskott-Aldrich syndrome, due to receive a stem cell transplant. The CDR3, as DNA: TGTGCCAGCAGCTCAGCAGGAGCTGGCAATGAGCAGTTCTTC. Translating gives CASSSAGAGNEQFF.